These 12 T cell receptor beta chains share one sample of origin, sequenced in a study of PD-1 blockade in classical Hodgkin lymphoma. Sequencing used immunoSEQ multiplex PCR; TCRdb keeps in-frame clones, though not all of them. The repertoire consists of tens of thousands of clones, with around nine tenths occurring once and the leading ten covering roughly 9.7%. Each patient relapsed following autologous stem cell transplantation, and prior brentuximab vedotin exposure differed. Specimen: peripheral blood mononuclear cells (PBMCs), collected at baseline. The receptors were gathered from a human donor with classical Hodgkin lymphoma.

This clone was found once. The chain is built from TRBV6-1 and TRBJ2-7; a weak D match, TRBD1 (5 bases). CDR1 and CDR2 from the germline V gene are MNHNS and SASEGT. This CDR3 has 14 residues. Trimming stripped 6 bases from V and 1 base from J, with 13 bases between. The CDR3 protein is CASRFDSPSYEQYF. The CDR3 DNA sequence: TGTGCCAGCAGATTCGACAGTCCTTCCTACGAGCAGTACTTC.

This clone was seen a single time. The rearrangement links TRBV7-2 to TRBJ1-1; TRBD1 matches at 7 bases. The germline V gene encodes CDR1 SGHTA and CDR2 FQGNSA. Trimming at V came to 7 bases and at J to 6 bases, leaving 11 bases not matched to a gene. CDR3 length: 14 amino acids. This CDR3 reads CASTTGQRNSEAFF. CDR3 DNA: TGTGCCAGCACCACGGGACAGAGAAATTCTGAAGCTTTCTTT.

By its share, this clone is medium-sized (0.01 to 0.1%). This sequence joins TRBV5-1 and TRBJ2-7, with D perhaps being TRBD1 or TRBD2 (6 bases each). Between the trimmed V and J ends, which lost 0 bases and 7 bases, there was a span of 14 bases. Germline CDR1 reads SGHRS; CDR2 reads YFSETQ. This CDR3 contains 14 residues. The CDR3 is CASSLEGGNREQYF. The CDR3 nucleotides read TGCGCCAGCAGCTTGGAGGGGGGAAATAGGGAGCAGTACTTC.

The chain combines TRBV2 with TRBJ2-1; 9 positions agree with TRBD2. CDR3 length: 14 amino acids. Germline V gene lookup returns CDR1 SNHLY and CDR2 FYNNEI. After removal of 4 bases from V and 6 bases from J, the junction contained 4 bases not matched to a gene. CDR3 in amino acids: CASSVSTSGNEQFF. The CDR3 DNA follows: TGTGCCAGCAGTGTATCGACTAGCGGCAATGAGCAGTTCTTC.

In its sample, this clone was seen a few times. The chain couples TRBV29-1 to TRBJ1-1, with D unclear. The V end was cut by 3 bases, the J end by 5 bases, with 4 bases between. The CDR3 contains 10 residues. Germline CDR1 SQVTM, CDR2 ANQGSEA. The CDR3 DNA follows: TGCAGCGTTGACAGGACTGAAGCTTTCTTT. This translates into CSVDRTEAFF.

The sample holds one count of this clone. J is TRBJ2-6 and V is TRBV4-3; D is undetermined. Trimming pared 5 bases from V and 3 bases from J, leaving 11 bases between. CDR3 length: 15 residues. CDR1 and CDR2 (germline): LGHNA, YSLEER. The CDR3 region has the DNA TGCGCCAGCAGCTATCTAGTAAGTGGGGCCAACGTCCTGACTTTC. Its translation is CASSYLVSGANVLTF.

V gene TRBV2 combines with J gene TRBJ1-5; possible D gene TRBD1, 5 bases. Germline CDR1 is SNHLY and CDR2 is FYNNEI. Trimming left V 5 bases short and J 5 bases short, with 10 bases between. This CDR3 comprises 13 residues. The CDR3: CASSPDSYQPQHF. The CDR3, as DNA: TGTGCCAGCAGTCCAGACAGCTATCAGCCCCAGCATTTT. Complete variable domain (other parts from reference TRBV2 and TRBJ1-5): EPEVTQTPSHQVTQMGQEVILRCVPISNHLYFYWYRQILGQKVEFLVSFYNNEISEKSEIFDDQFSVERPDGSNFTLKIRSTKLEDSAMYFCASSPDSYQPQHFGDGTRLSIL.

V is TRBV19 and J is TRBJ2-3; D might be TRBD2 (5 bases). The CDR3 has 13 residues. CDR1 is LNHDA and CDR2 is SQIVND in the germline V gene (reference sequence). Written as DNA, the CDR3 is TGTGACCCCAGAGCGGCAAACACAGATACGCAGTATTTT. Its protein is CDPRAANTDTQYF.

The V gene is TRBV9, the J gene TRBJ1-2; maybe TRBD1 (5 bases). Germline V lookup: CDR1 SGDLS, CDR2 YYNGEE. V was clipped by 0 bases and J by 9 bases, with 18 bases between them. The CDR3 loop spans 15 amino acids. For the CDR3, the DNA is TGTGCCAGCAGCGTAGCTAGTGGGGGACCTTCGAGCTACACCTTC. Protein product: CASSVASGGPSSYTF.

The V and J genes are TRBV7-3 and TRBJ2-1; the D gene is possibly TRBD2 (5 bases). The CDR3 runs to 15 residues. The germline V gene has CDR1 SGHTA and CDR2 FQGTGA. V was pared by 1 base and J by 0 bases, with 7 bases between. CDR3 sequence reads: CASSLMGSSYNEQFF. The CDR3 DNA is TGTGCCAGCAGCTTAATGGGGAGCTCCTACAATGAGCAGTTCTTC.

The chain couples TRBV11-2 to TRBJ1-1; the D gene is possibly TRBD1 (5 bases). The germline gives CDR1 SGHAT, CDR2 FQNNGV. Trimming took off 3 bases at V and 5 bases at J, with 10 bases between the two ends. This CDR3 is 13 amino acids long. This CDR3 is CASSFGGGTEAFF. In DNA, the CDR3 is TGTGCCAGCAGCTTCGGGGGGGGGACTGAAGCTTTCTTT.

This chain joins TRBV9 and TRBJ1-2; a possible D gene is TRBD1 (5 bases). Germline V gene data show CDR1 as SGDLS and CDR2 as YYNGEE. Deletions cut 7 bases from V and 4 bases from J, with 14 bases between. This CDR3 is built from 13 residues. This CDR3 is CASGGGGSYGYTF. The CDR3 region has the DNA TGTGCCAGCGGCGGGGGGGGTTCCTATGGCTACACCTTC.